This T cell receptor delta chain was recorded in a study of γδ T cells in repeated Plasmodium falciparum infection. General observations from the study: Many TCRgamma sequences overlapped between individuals in stable Vgamma9/Vdelta2+ repertoires.

In this sample, this clone turned up many times. Its antigen is unidentified. It differs at one base from a far larger clone, so likely a read error. Other nucleotide sequences from this sample produce the same CDR3. TCRdb re-identified clones in the multiplex PCR reads via CATT. The table shows 55,000 to 70,000 delta-chain clones, with 1.7% occurring only once. V lost 3 bases to trimming and J lost 3 bases, with 20 bases between them. The length of the CDR3 is 17 residues. Germline V gene sequence: CDR1 TSWWSYY, CDR2 QGS. Gammadelta T cells were flow-sorted from PBMC into Vgamma9/Vdelta2+ and Vdelta2-negative populations for bulk analysis.

Sequencing was performed on gamma-delta T cells from blood. The sequence derives from a pool of human donors (malaria-infected and uninfected, not separated). This chain uses TRDV1 with TRDJ1; D may be TRDD3 (5 bases). CDR3 nucleotides: TGTGCTCTTGGGGATCTCACAGGGGGTCCTGCACCCGATAAACTCATCTTT. Amino acids: CALGDLTGGPAPDKLIF.